The rows below give T cell receptor beta chains drawn from one sample of a study of regulatory T cells in long-lasting Graves disease. TCRdb recomputed calls from the multiplex PCR reads with MiXCR, one row per CDR3 protein. The sample holds roughly 350,000 distinct CDR3 sequences; roughly 17% are singletons and the top ten take just under 30%. These sequences were also reported in another study, on T cells in Graves' hyperthyroidism and ophthalmopathy.

This material consisted of peripheral blood mononuclear cells (PBMCs), taken at new diagnosis, from a patient treated with antithyroid drugs. The receptor source for this set is a man aged 35 to 55 with Graves disease. Both conserved end residues are part of each CDR3. The order of the fields is J gene, V gene, CDR3 protein.

TRBJ1-5,TRBV6-1,CASTPGGYNQPQHF
TRBJ2-7,TRBV6-2/TRBV6-3,CASSSENPGRRSYEQYF
TRBJ1-2,TRBV5-1,CASSLGGTGAYGYTF
TRBJ1-6,TRBV6-1,CASPAGWGSPLHF
TRBJ1-5,TRBV9,CASSVSPSAQPQHF
TRBJ2-3,TRBV27,CASRGANSDTQYF
TRBJ2-3,TRBV7-9,CASSSERTSTDTQYF
TRBJ1-2,TRBV27,CASSPLRGRGRLEYGYTF
TRBJ2-3,TRBV7-3,CASSPRGSTLSTDTQYF
TRBJ2-2,TRBV6-1,CASSDVGRALTKLFF
TRBJ2-5,TRBV2,CASGASGGRETQHF
TRBJ1-1,TRBV3-1,CASSQAYRGTEAFF
TRBJ2-1,TRBV10-3,CAISESRWDAGGAYNEQFF
TRBJ1-5,TRBV11-2,CASSLTGGPQHF
TRBJ1-5,TRBV2,CASSAEWGNQPQHF